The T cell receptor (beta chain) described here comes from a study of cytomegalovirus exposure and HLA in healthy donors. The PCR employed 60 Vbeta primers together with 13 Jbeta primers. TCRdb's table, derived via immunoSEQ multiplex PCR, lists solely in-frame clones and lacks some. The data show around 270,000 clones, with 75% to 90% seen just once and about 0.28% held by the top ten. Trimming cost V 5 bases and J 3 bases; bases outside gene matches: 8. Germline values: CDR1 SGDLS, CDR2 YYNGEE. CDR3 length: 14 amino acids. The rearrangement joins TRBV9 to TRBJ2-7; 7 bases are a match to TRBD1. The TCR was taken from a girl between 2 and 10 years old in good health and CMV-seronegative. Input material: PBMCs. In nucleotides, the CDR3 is TGTGCCAGCAGTCAGGGGGTGATAAACTACGAGCAGTACTTC. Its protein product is CASSQGVINYEQYF.